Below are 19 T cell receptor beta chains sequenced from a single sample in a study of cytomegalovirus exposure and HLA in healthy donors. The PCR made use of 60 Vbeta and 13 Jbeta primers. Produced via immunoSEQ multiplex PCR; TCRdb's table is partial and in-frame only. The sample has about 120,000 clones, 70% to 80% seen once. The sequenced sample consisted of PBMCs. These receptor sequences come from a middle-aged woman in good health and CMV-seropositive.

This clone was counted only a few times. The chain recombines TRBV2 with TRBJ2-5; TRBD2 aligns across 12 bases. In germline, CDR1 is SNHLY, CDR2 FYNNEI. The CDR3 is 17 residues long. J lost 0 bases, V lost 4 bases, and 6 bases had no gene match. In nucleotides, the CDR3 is TGTGCCAGCAGTGGGACTAGCGGGGAAATAAACCAAGAGACCCAGTACTTC. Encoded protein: CASSGTSGEINQETQYF.

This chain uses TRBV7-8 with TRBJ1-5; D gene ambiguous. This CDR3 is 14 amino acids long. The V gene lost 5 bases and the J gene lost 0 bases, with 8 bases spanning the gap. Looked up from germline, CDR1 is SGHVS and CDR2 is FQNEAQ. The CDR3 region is CASSPNYSNQPQHF. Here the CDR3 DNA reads TGTGCCAGCAGCCCTAATTATAGCAATCAGCCCCAGCATTTT.

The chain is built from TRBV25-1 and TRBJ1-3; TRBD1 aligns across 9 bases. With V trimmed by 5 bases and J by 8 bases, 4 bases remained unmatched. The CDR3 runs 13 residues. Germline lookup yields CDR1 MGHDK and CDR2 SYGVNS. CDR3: CASSLTGGYTIYF. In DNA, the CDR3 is TGTGCCAGCAGTTTGACAGGGGGGTACACCATATATTTT.

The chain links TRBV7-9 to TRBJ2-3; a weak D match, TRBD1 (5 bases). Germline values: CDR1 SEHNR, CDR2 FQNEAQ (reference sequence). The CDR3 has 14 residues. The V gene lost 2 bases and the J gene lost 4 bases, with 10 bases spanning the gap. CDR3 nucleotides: TGTGCCAGCAGCTTACAGGGTAGGGCAGATACGCAGTATTTT. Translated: CASSLQGRADTQYF.

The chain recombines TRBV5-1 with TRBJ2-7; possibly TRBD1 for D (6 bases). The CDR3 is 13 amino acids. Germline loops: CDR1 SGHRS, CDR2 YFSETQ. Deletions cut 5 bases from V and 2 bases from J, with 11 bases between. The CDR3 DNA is TGCGCCAGCAGTATGGACAGTACCTACGAGCAGTACTTC. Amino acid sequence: CASSMDSTYEQYF.

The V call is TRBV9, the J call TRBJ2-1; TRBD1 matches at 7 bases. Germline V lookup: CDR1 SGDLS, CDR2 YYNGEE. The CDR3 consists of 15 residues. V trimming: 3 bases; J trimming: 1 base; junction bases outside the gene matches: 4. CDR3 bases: TGTGCCAGCAGCGGCCCAGGGGGATCCTACAATGAGCAGTTCTTC. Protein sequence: CASSGPGGSYNEQFF.

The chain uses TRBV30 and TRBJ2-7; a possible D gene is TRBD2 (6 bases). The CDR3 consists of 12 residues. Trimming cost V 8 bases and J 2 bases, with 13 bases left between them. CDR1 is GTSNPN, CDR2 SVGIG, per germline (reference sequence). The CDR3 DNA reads TGTGCCGCGGGGCGGAGGACCTACGAGCAGTACTTC. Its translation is CAAGRRTYEQYF.

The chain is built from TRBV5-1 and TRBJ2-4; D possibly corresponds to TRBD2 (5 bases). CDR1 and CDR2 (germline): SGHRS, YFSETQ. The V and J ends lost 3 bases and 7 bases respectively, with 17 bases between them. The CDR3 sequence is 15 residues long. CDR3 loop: CASSWSGLVGNIQYF. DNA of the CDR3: TGCGCCAGCAGCTGGTCTGGACTTGTGGGGAACATTCAGTACTTC.

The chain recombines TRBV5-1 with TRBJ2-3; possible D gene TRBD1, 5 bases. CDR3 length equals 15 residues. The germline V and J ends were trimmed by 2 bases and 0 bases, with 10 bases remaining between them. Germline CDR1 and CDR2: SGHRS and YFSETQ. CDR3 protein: CASSFDRPSTDTQYF. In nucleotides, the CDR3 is TGCGCCAGCAGCTTTGACAGACCCAGCACAGATACGCAGTATTTT.

The CDR3 loop reads CASGWGPRRGSLETQYF. CDR3 sequence (DNA): TGTGCTAGTGGTTGGGGGCCCCGTAGGGGATCACTGGAGACCCAGTACTTC. The chain links TRBV12-5 to TRBJ2-5; D may be TRBD1 (6 bases). V shed 4 bases and J shed 5 bases, with 23 bases lying between them. The V gene's germline CDR1 is LGHNT and CDR2 FRNRAP. The CDR3 is 17 residues long.

CDR3 sequence: CASSQVKLAGGRGEQFF. As DNA, the CDR3 is TGCGCCAGCAGCCAAGTAAAACTAGCGGGGGGGCGGGGTGAGCAGTTCTTC. This rearrangement joins TRBV4-1 to TRBJ2-1, with 13 bases matching TRBD2. There are 17 residues in the CDR3. CDR1 MGHRA and CDR2 YSYEKL come from the germline V gene. V lost 1 base, J lost 9 bases, and 9 bases stayed unmatched.

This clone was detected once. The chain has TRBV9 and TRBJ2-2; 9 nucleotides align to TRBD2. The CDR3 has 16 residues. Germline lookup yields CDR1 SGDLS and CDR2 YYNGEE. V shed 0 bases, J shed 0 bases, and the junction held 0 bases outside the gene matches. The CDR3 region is CASSVGLAANTGELFF. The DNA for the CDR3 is TGTGCCAGCAGCGTAGGACTAGCGGCGAACACCGGGGAGCTGTTTTTT.

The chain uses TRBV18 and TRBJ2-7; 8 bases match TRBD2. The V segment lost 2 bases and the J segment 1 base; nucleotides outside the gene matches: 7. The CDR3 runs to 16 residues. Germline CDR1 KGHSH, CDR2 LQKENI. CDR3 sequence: CASSPNLSGSSYEQYF. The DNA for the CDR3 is TGTGCCAGCTCACCAAACCTGAGCGGGAGTTCCTACGAGCAGTACTTC.

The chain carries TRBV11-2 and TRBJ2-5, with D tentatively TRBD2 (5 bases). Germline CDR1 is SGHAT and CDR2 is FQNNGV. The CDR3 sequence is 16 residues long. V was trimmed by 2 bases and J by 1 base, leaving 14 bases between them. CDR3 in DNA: TGTGCCAGCAGCTTATCAGCTGTCGGACTCCAAGAGACCCAGTACTTC. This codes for CASSLSAVGLQETQYF.

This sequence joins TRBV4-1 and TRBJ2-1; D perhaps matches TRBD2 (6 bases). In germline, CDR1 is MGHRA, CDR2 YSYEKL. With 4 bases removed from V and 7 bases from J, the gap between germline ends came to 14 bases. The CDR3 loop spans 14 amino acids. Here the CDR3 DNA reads TGCGCCAGCAGCCGCGTACGGGAGTATAATGAGCAGTTCTTC. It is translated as CASSRVREYNEQFF.

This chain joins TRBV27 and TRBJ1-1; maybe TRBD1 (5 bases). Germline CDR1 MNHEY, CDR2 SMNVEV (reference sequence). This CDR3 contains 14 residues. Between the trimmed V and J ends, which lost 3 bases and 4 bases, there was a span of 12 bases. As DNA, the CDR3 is TGTGCCAGCAGTTTTGGGGGGGGTGGCACTGAAGCTTTCTTT. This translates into CASSFGGGGTEAFF.

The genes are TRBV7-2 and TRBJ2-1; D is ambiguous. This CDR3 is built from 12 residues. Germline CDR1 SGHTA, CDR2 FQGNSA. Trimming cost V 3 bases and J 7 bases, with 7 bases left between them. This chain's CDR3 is CASSLGLNEQFF. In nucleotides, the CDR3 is TGTGCCAGCAGCTTGGGCTTGAATGAGCAGTTCTTC.

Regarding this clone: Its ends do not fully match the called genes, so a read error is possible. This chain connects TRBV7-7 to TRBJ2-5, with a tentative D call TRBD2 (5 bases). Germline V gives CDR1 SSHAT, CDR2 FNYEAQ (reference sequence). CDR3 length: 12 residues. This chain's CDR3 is CASSPPGETQYF. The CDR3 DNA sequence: TGTGCTAGCAGCCCCCCGGGGGAGACCCAGTACTTC.

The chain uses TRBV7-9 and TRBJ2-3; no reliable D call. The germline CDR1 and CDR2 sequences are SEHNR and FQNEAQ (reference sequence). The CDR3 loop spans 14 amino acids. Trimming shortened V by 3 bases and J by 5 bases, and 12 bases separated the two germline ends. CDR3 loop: CASSFRPVVDTQYF. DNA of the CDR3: TGTGCCAGCAGCTTCCGTCCAGTGGTAGATACGCAGTATTTT.